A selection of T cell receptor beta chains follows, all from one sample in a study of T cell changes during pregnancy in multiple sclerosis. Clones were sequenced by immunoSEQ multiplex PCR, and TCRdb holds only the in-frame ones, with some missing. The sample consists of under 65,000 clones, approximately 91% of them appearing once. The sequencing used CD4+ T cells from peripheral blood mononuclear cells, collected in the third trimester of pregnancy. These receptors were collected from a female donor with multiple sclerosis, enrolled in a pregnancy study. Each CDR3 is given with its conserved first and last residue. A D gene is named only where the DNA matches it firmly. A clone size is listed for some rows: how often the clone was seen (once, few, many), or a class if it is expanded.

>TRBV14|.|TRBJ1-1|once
CASSPITSNTEAFF
TGTGCCAGCAGCCCTATAACTTCGAACACTGAAGCTTTCTTT
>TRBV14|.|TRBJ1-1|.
CASSFGPAGTEAFF
TGTGCCAGCAGCTTCGGACCGGCGGGCACTGAAGCTTTCTTT
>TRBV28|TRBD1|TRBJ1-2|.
CASRPTGGGYGYTF
TGTGCCAGCAGGCCGACAGGGGGTGGCTATGGCTACACCTTC
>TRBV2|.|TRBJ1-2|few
CASSVGVYGYTF
TGTGCCAGCTCGGTTGGAGTCTATGGCTACACCTTC
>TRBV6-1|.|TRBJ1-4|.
CASSEGEKLFF
TGTGCCAGCAGTGAAGGGGAGAAACTGTTTTTT
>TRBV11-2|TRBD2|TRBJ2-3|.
CASSRFPGVTSGDTQYF
TGTGCCAGCAGCCGATTCCCAGGGGTAACTAGCGGGGATACGCAGTATTTT
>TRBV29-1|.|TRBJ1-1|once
CSVRDLGNTEAFF
TGCAGCGTCCGGGACTTGGGGAACACTGAAGCTTTCTTT
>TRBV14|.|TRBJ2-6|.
CASSSGGLSGANVLTF
TGTGCCAGCAGCTCCGGGGGGCTCTCTGGGGCCAACGTCCTGACTTTC
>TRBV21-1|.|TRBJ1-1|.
CGGQGEDTEAFF
TGTGGGGGGCAGGGGGAAGACACTGAAGCTTTCTTT
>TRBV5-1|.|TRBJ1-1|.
CASSLMARGGKAFF
TGCGCCAGCAGCTTAATGGCGCGAGGAGGGAAAGCTTTCTTT
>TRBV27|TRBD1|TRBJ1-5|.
CASRKDRFSEPQHF
TGTGCCAGCAGGAAGGACAGGTTCAGCGAGCCCCAGCATTTT
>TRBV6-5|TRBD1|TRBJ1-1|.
CASTAQTGLTEAFF
TGTGCCAGCACCGCTCAGACAGGGCTCACTGAAGCTTTCTTT
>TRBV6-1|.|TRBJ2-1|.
CASSEAPDTYNEQFF
TGTGCCAGCAGTGAAGCGCCGGACACCTACAATGAGCAGTTCTTC
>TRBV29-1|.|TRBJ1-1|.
CSANGGRGTEAFF
TGCAGCGCCAACGGGGGAAGGGGCACTGAAGCTTTCTTT
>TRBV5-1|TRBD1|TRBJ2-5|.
CASSSGGVGETQYF
TGCGCCAGCAGCTCAGGGGGCGTTGGGGAGACCCAGTACTTC
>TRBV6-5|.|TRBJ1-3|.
CASSYGQPGNTIYF
TGTGCCAGCAGTTACGGGCAGCCTGGAAACACCATATATTTT
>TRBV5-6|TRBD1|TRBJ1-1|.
CASSGETGVGEAFF
TGTGCCAGCAGCGGCGAGACAGGGGTCGGTGAAGCTTTCTTT
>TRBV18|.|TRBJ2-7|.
CASSRRQDTYEQYF
TGTGCCAGCTCACGAAGGCAGGATACTTACGAGCAGTACTTC
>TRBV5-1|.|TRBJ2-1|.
CASSPGTRPGDEQFF
TGCGCCAGCAGCCCGGGGACACGCCCAGGGGATGAGCAGTTCTTC
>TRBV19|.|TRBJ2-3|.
CASRPTASTDTQYF
TGTGCCAGTAGACCGACAGCCAGCACAGATACGCAGTATTTT
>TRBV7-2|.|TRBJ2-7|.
CASSPRGRGFYEQYF
TGTGCCAGCAGCCCACGGGGCCGGGGGTTCTACGAGCAGTACTTC
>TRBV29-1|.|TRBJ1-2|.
CSVAQGSPSINYGYTF
TGCAGCGTGGCACAGGGCAGCCCCTCTATTAACTATGGCTACACCTTC
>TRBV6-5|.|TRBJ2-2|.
CASSYRQWVNTGELFF
TGTGCCAGCAGTTATAGACAGTGGGTGAACACCGGGGAGCTGTTTTTT
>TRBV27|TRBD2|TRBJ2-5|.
CASSFSGTSGGAPNQETQYF
TGTGCCAGCAGTTTCTCCGGGACTAGCGGGGGGGCCCCGAACCAAGAGACCCAGTACTTC
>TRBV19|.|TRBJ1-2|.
CASSIAQGRYGYTF
TGTGCCAGTAGTATTGCACAGGGACGATATGGCTACACCTTC
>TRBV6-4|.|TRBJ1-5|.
CASSPEVSQPQHF
TGTGCCAGCAGCCCTGAGGTTTCTCAGCCCCAGCATTTT
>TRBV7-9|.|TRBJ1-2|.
CASSLAPPGDGYTF
TGTGCCAGCAGCTTAGCGCCCCCAGGCGATGGCTACACCTTC
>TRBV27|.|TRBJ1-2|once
CASSLSGGTTNYGYTF
TGTGCCAGCAGTTTATCGGGAGGGACCACTAACTATGGCTACACCTTC
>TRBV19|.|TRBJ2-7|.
CASKRQAGLYEQYF
TGTGCCAGTAAGAGGCAGGCGGGCCTCTACGAGCAGTACTTC
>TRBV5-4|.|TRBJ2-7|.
CASSRRDSSYEQYF
TGTGCCAGCAGTCGGCGGGATTCGAGCTACGAGCAGTACTTC
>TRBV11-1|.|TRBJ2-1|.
CASSSTRGGRYNEQFF
TGTGCCAGCAGCTCCACCCGCGGGGGCCGCTACAATGAGCAGTTCTTC
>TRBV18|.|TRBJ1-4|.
CASSLVSVATNEKLFF
TGTGCCAGCTCACTCGTCTCAGTTGCAACTAATGAAAAACTGTTTTTT
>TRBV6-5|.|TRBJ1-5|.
CASRPDRTNQPQHF
TGTGCCAGCAGACCCGACAGGACCAATCAGCCCCAGCATTTT
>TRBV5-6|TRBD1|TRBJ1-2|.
CASTYWGAGGIYGYTF
TGTGCCAGCACTTACTGGGGGGCAGGGGGAATCTATGGCTACACCTTC
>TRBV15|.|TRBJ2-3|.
CATSRDPPYTDTQYF
TGTGCCACCAGCAGAGATCCCCCCTACACAGATACGCAGTATTTT
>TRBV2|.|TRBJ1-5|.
CASSEALGAGNQPQHF
TGTGCCAGCAGTGAAGCGCTTGGGGCGGGCAATCAGCCCCAGCATTTT
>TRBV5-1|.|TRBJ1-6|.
CASSLGQGNGSPLHF
TGCGCCAGCAGCTTGGGCCAGGGGAATGGTTCACCCCTCCACTTT
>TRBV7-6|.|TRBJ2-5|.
CASSRNQETQYF
TGTGCCAGCAGCCGTAACCAAGAGACCCAGTACTTC
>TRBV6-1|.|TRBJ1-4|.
CASSEAGTGLREKLFF
TGTGCCAGCAGTGAAGCGGGAACAGGGCTCCGTGAAAAACTGTTTTTT
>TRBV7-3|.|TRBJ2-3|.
CASSSDNTDTQYF
TGTGCCAGCAGCTCCGACAACACAGATACGCAGTATTTT
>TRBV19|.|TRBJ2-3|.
CASSPTLGGGADTQYF
TGTGCCAGTAGTCCCACTTTAGGGGGGGGCGCAGATACGCAGTATTTT
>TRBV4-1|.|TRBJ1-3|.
CASSQVNPGNTIYF
TGCGCCAGCAGCCAAGTTAATCCGGGAAACACCATATATTTT
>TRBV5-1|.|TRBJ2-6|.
CASSLKAGNSGANVLTF
TGCGCCAGCAGCTTGAAGGCGGGTAACTCTGGGGCCAACGTCCTGACTTTC
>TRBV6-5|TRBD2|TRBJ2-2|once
CASSRLAGNTGELFF
TGTGCCAGCAGCAGGCTAGCGGGGAACACCGGGGAGCTGTTTTTT
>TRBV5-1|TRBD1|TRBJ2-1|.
CASSLATWDRSYNEQFF
TGCGCCAGCAGCTTGGCTACCTGGGACAGGTCTTACAATGAGCAGTTCTTC